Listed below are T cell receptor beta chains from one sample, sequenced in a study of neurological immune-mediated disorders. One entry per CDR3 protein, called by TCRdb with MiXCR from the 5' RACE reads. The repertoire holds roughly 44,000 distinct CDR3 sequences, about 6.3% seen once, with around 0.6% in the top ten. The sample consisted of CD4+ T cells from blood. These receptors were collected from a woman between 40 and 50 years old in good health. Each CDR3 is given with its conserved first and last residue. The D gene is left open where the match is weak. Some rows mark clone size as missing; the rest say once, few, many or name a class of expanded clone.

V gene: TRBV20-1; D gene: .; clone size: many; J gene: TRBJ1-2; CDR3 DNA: TGCAGTGCTAGAAGAACAGGCGGCTACACCTTC; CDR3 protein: CSARRTGGYTF
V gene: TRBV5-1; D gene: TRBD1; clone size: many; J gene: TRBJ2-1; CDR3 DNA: TGCGCCAGCAGCCCCGACAGGGCGCGAAATGAGCAGTTCTTC; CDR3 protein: CASSPDRARNEQFF
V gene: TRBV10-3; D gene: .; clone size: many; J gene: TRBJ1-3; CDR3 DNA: TGTGCCATCAGTGAGGACAGGAGCTCTGGAAACACCATATATTTT; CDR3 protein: CAISEDRSSGNTIYF
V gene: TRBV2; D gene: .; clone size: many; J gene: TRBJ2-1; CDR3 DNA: TGTGCCAGCAAACGGGACTTCTCCTACAATGAGCAGTTCTTC; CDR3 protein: CASKRDFSYNEQFF
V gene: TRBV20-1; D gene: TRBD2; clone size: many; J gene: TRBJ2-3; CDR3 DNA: TGCAGTAATCTAGCGGGAGGTACAGATACGCAGTATTTT; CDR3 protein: CSNLAGGTDTQYF
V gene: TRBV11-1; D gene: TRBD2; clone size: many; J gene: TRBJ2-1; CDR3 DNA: TGTGCCAGCAGCTCACCAGGACTAGCTGAGCAGTTCTTC; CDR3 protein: CASSSPGLAEQFF
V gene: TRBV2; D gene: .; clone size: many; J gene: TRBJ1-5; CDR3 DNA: TGTGCCAGCAGTATGCGTAATAATCAGCCCCAGCATTTT; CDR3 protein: CASSMRNNQPQHF
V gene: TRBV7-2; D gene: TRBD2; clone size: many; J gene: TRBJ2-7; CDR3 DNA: TGTGCCAGCAGCTTATCGGGAGGGCCGCACGAGCAGTACTTC; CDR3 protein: CASSLSGGPHEQYF
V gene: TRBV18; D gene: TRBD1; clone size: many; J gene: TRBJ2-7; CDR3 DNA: TGTGCCAGCTCACCGGGACAGGGTTCCCACGAGCAGTACTTC; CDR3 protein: CASSPGQGSHEQYF
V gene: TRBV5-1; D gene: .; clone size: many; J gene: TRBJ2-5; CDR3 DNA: TGCGCCAGCAGCTCTAAGGGGTATTCGGAAGAGACCCAGTACTTC; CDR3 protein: CASSSKGYSEETQYF
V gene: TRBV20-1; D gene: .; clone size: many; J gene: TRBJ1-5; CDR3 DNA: TGCAGTGCTAGAGATCGCAGGGGCGGTCATCAGCCCCAGCATTTT; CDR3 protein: CSARDRRGGHQPQHF
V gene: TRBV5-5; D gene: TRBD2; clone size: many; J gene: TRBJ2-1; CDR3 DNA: TGTGCCAGCAGCTTCCTACCCCCAGGGCAGGGAGGGAATGAGCAGTTCTTC; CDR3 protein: CASSFLPPGQGGNEQFF
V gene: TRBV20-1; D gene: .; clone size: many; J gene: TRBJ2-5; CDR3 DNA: TGCAGTGCCCAGGACCCCCAAGGGCGGGAGACCCAGTACTTC; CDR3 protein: CSAQDPQGRETQYF
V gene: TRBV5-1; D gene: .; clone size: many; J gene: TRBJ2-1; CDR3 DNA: TGCGCCAGCAGTGGTTTCAATGAGCAGTTCTTC; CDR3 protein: CASSGFNEQFF
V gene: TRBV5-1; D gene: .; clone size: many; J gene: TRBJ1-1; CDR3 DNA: TGCGCCAGCAGCTGGACCAGGGGGAACACTGAAGCTTTCTTT; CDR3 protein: CASSWTRGNTEAFF
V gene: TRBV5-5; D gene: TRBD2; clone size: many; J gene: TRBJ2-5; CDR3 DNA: TGTGCCAGCAGCCGGACTAGCGTTTTGGAGACCCAGTACTTC; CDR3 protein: CASSRTSVLETQYF
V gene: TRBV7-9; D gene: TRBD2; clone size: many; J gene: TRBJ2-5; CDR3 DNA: TGTGCCAGCAGCCAAACTAGCGTCGGAGGAGAGACCCAGTACTTC; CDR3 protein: CASSQTSVGGETQYF
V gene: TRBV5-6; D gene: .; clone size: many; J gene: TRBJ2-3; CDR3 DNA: TGTGCCAGCAGCGTGGGGTTGGTTCGCACAGATACGCAGTATTTT; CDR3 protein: CASSVGLVRTDTQYF
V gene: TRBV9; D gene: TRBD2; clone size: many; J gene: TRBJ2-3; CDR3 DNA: TGTGCCAGCAGCGTAGAGTTCCCTAGCGGGAGTAGCACAGATACGCAGTATTTT; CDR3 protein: CASSVEFPSGSSTDTQYF
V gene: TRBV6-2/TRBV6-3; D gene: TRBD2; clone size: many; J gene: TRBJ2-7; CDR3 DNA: TGTGCCAGCAGTTCCCACGGTGGGACTAGCGGATTCTACGAGCAGTACTTC; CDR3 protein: CASSSHGGTSGFYEQYF
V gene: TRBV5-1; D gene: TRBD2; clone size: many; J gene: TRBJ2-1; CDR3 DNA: TGCGCCAGCACCCTAGCGGGAGTTAGCTCCTACAATGAGCAGTTCTTC; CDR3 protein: CASTLAGVSSYNEQFF
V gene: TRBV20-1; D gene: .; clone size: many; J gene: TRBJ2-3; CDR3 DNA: TGCAGTGCTAGAGATTTGGGAGATACGCAGTATTTT; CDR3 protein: CSARDLGDTQYF
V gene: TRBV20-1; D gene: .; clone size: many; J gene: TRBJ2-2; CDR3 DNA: TGCAGTGCAAGAGATGACTCTCCCAGTACCGGGGAGCTGTTTTTT; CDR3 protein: CSARDDSPSTGELFF
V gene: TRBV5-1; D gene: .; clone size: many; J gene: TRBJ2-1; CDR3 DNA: TGCGCCAGCAGCGGTTGGCAAAATGAGCAGTTCTTC; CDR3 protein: CASSGWQNEQFF
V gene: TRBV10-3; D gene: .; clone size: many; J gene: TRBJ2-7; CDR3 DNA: TGTGCCACATCAGGCGGGGATAGATCGGGCGAGCAGTACTTC; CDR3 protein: CATSGGDRSGEQYF
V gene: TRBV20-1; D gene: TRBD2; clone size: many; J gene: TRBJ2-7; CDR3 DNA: TGCAGTGCCATCGGACTAGCGGGATCCTACGAGCAGTACTTC; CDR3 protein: CSAIGLAGSYEQYF
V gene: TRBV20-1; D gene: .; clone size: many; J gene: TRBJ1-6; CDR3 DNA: TGCAGTGCTAGTCTTATCGGGGCAGGATCACCCCTCCACTTT; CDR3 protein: CSASLIGAGSPLHF
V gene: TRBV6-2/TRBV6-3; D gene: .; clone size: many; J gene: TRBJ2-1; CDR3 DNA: TGTGCCAGCAGCCCCCCGGACAGAGACAATGAGCAGTTCTTC; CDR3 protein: CASSPPDRDNEQFF
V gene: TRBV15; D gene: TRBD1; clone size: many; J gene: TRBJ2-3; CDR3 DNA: TGTGCCACCACGGACAGGGGCACAGATACGCAGTATTTT; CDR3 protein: CATTDRGTDTQYF
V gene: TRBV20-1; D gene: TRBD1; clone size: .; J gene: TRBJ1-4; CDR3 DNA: TGCAGTGCTAGAGATCTGACAGGGGCAGAGTGGGAAAAACTGTTTTTT; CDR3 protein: CSARDLTGAEWEKLFF
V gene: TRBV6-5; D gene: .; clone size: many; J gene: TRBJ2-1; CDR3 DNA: TGTGCCAGCTTCAGCAGGGTCAGGGCCATGGGGAGTGAGCAGTTCTTC; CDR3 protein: CASFSRVRAMGSEQFF
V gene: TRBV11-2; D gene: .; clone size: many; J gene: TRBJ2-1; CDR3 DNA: TGTGCCAGCAGCCTTATTGCGGAAAATGAGCAGTTCTTC; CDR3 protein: CASSLIAENEQFF
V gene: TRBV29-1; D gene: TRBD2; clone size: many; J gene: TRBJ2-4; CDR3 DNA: TGCAGCGTTGTCCCGGGAGGTAACATTCAGTACTTC; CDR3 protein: CSVVPGGNIQYF